This T cell receptor beta chain was found in a study of blood T cell repertoires in COVID-19. The CDR3 is 15 residues long. V lost 3 bases, J lost 1 base, and 5 bases stayed unmatched. Per the germline V gene, CDR1 is SGDLS and CDR2 is YYNGEE. Method: immunoSEQ multiplex PCR; TCRdb's copy keeps in-frame clones and lacks some. This table has around 380,000 clones, about 90% appearing once. The sequenced material came from PBMCs or T cells enriched from blood (not recorded which). The chain carries TRBV9 and TRBJ2-3, with TRBD2 matching 7 bases. This sequence was found in a man younger than 45 who had recovered from COVID-19. The CDR3 coding sequence is TGTGCCAGCAGCGCCAGGGAGGGTGGCACAGATACGCAGTATTTT. Encoded protein: CASSAREGGTDTQYF. The full variable domain, completed using reference TRBV9 and TRBJ2-3, is DSGVTQTPKHLITATGQRVTLRCSPRSGDLSVYWYQQSLDQGLQFLIQYYNGEERAKGNILERFSAQQFPDLHSELNLSSLELGDSALYFCASSAREGGTDTQYFGPGTRLTVL.